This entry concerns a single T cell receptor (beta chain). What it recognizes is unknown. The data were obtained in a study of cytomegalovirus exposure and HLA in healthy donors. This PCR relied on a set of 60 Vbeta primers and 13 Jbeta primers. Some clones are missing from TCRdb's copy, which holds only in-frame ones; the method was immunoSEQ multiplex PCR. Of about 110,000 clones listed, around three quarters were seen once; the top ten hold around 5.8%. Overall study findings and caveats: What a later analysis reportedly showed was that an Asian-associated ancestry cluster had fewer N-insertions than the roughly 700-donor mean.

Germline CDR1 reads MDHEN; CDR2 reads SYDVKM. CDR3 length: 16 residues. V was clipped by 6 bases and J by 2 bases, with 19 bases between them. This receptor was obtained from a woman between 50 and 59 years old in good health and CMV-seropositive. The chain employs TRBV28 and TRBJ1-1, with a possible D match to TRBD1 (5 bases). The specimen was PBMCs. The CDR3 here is CASSFTSWTLNTEAFF. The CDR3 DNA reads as TGTGCCAGCAGCTTCACCTCTTGGACACTTAACACTGAAGCTTTCTTT.